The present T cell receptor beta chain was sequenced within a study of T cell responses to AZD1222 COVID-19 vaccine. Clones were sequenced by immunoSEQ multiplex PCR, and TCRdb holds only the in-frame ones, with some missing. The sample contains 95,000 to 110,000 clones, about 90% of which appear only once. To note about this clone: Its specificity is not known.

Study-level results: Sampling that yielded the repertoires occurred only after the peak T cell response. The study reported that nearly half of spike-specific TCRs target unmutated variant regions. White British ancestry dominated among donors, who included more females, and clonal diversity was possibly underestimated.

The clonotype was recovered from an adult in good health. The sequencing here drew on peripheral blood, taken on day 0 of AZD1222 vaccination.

The CDR3 DNA is TGTGCCAGCAGCCCTCGGTGGAACACTGAAGCTTTCTTT. It is translated as CASSPRWNTEAFF. The chain joins TRBV3-1 (or the pseudogene TRBV3-2) to TRBJ1-1, with D unresolved. CDR1 and CDR2 (germline): LGHDT, YNNKEL (reference sequence). The CDR3 length is 13 residues. The germline V and J ends were trimmed by 4 bases and 1 base, with 7 bases remaining between them.